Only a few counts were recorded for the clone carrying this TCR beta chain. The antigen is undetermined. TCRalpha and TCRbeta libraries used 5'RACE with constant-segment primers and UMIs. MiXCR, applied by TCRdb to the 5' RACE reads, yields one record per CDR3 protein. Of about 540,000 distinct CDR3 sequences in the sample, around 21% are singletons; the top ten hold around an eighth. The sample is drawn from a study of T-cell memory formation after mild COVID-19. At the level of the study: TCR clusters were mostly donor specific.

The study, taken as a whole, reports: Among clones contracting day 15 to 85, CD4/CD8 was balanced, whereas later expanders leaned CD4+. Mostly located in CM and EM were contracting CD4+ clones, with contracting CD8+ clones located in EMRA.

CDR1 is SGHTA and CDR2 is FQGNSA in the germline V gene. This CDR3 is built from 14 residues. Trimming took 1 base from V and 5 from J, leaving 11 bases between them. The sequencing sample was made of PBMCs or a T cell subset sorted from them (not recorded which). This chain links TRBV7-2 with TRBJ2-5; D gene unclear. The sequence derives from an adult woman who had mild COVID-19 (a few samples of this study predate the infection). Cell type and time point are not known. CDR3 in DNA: TGTGCCAGCAGCTTAGGTTTCCAGTTCGAGACCCAGTACTTC. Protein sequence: CASSLGFQFETQYF.